This T cell receptor beta chain was identified during a study of T cells in Graves' hyperthyroidism and ophthalmopathy. This clonotype was counted a few times. The ends were cut back, 1 base at V and 7 bases at J, with 17 bases in the middle. Germline CDR1 reads SEHNR; CDR2 reads FQNEAQ (reference sequence). This CDR3 is built from 16 residues. Template material for amplifying TCR beta CDR3 regions consisted of RNA transcripts. HTBI primers were employed in a first-round RT-PCR of the TCR CDR3. TCRdb re-called the multiplex PCR reads through MiXCR, storing one row per CDR3 protein. The profile covers more than 500,000 distinct CDR3 sequences, with 15% to 20% appearing a single time and around 32% taken by the ten largest.

The sequence was obtained from a woman aged 25 to 45 with Graves' ophthalmopathy. Material for sequencing was blood. J is TRBJ1-5 and V is TRBV7-9, with a weak D call TRBD1 (6 bases). The CDR3 nucleotides read TGTGCCAGCAGCTTAGGCGGCAGGGGAAGTAGCCAGCCCCAGCATTTT. Protein: CASSLGGRGSSQPQHF.